This TCR beta chain was recovered during a study of cytomegalovirus exposure and HLA in healthy donors. Overall study context: A subsequent analysis reported that the approximately 120 validation repertoires were produced on the same platform that had also been used for the approximately 700 first-cohort repertoires. Study-wide results and limits: The classifier, whose performance was assessed in both the original and validation cohorts, reportedly diagnosed cytomegalovirus status with high specificity and sensitivity. In vitro checks showed that a few CMV-associated chains really do target CMV antigens.

In the case of this clone: Its antigen is still unknown.

TCRdb's copy holds only in-frame clones and misses some; the assay was immunoSEQ multiplex PCR. The sample includes around 70,000 clones, approximately 94% of them seen just once. Germline assignment: CDR1 SEHNR and CDR2 FQNEAQ (reference sequence). The CDR3 totals 17 residues. The junction had 10 bases not matched to a gene; V was cut back by 1 base and J by 7 bases. Sequenced: PBMCs. The TCR sequence derives from a woman between 18 and 29 years old in good health and CMV-seropositive. The genes are TRBV7-9 and TRBJ2-1, with TRBD2 matching 10 bases. CDR3 sequence reads: CASSLGASGSYRNEQFF. The CDR3 DNA reads as TGTGCCAGCAGCTTAGGGGCTAGCGGGAGTTATAGAAATGAGCAGTTCTTC.